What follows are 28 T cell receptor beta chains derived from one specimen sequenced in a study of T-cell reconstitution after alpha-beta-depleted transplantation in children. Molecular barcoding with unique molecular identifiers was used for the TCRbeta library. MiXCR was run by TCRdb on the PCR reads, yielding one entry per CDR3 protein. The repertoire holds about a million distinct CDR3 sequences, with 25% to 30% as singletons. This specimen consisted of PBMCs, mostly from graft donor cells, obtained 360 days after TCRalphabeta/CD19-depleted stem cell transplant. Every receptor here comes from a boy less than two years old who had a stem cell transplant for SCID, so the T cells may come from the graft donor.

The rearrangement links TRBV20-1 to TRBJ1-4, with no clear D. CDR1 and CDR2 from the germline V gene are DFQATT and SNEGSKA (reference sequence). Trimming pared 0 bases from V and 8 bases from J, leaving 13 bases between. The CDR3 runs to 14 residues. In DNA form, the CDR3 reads TGCAGTGCTAGAGAGGCGGGCGCTGGAGAAAAACTGTTTTTT. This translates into CSAREAGAGEKLFF.

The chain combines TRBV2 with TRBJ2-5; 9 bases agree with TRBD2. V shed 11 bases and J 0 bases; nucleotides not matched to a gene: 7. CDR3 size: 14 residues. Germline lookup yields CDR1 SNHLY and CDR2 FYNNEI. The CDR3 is CAVSSGGYQETQYF. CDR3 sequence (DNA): TGTGCCGTCAGTAGCGGGGGATACCAAGAGACCCAGTACTTC.

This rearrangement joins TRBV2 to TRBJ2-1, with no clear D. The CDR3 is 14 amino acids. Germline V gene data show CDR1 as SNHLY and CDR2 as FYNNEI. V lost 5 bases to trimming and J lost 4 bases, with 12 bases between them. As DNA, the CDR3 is TGTGCCAGCAGTATGTCGGGTATATACAATGAGCAGTTCTTC. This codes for CASSMSGIYNEQFF.

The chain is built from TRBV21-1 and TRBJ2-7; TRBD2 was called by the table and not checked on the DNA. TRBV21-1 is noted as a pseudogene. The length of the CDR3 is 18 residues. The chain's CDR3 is CASSNLLGGPKKSYEQYF. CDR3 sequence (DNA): TGTGCCAGCAGCAACCTACTCGGGGGCCCTAAAAAGTCCTACGAGCAGTACTTC.

CDR3 residues: CASTLQIKVNTEAFF. The DNA for the CDR3 is TGTGCCAGCACGTTACAGATAAAAGTGAACACTGAAGCTTTCTTT. The V call is TRBV6-2 or TRBV6-3, the J call TRBJ1-1; D remains ambiguous. V lost 7 bases and J 0 bases, leaving 15 bases between the germline ends. The germline CDR1 and CDR2 sequences are MNHEY and SVGEGT. CDR3 length: 15 residues.

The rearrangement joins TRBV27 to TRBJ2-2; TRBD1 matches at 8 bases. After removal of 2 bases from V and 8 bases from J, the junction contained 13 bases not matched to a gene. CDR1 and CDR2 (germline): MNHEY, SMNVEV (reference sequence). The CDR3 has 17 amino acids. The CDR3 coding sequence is TGTGCCAGCAGTTTAAGGCCGGACAGGGACCCATCGGGGGAGCTGTTTTTT. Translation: CASSLRPDRDPSGELFF.

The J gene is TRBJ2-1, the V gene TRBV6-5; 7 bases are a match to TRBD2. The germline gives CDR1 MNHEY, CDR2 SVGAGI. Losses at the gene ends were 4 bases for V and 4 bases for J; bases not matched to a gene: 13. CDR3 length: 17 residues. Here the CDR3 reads CASSSPSSGGAYNEQFF. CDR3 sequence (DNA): TGTGCCAGCAGTTCCCCGAGCTCGGGGGGAGCATACAATGAGCAGTTCTTC.

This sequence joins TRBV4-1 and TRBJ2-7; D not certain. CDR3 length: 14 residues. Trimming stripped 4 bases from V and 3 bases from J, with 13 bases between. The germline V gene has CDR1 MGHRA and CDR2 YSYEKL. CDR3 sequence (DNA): TGCGCCAGCAGCCTCGCTCGGCCGCACTACGAGCAGTACTTC. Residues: CASSLARPHYEQYF.

The chain's CDR3 is CASSPSPQGETDTQYF. DNA for the CDR3: TGCGCCAGCAGCCCTTCCCCACAGGGTGAAACAGATACGCAGTATTTT. V gene TRBV5-1 combines with J gene TRBJ2-3, with D perhaps TRBD1 (6 bases). Germline lookup yields CDR1 SGHRS and CDR2 YFSETQ. V was cut by 4 bases and J by 3 bases, with 18 bases left in between. There are 16 residues in the CDR3.

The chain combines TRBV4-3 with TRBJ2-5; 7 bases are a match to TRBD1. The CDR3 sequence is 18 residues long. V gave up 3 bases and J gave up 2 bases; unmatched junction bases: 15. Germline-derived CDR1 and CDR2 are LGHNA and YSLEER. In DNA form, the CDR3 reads TGCGCCAGCAGCCAGTTTTATTTACAGGGGACCCTTCAAGAGACCCAGTACTTC. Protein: CASSQFYLQGTLQETQYF.

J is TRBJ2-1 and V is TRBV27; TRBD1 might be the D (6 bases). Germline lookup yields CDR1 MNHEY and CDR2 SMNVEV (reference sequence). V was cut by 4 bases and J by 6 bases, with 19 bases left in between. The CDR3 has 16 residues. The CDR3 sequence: CASSWAVTGVLNEQFF. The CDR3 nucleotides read TGTGCCAGCAGTTGGGCCGTGACAGGTGTTCTCAATGAGCAGTTCTTC.

CDR3 loop: CASSDEGLASDTQYF. As DNA, the CDR3 is TGTGCCAGCAGTGACGAGGGACTAGCGTCAGATACGCAGTATTTT. The chain carries TRBV6-4 and TRBJ2-3; 10 bases match TRBD2. This CDR3 spans 15 amino acids. The V segment lost 2 bases and the J segment 4 bases; nucleotides outside the gene matches: 3. Germline CDR1 reads MRHNA; CDR2 reads SNTAGT.

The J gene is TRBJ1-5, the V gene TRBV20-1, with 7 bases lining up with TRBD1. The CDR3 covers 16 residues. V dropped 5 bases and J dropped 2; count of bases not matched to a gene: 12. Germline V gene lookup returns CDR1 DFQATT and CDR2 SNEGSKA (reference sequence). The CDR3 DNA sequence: TGCAGTGCTTCGGGTCAGGGGGAGGATGGCAATCAGCCCCAGCATTTT. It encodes CSASGQGEDGNQPQHF.

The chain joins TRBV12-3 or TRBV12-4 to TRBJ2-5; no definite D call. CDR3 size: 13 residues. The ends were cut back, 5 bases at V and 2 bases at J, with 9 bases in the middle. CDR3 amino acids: CASSPRPQETQYF. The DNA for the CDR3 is TGTGCCAGCAGTCCACGACCTCAAGAGACCCAGTACTTC.

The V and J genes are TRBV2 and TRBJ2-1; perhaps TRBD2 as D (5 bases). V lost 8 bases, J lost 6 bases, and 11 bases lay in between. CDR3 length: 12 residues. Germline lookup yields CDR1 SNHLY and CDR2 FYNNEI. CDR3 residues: CASLEGGNEQFF. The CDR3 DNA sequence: TGTGCCAGCCTCGAAGGAGGCAATGAGCAGTTCTTC.

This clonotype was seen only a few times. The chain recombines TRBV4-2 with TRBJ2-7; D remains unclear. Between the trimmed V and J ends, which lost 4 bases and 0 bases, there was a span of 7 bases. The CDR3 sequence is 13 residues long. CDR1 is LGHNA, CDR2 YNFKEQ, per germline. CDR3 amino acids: CASSPLVSYEQYF. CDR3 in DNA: TGTGCCAGCAGCCCCCTGGTCTCCTACGAGCAGTACTTC.

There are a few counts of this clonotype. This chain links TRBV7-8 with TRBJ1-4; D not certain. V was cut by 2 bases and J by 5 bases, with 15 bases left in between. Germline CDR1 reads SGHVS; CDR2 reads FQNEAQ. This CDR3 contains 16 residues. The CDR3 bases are TGTGCCAGCAGCTTATCCTTTCGGCAGGCGAATGAAAAACTGTTTTTT. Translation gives CASSLSFRQANEKLFF. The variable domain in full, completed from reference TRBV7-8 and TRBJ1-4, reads GAGVSQSPRYKVAKRGQDVALRCDPISGHVSLFWYQQALGQGPEFLTYFQNEAQLDKSGLPSDRFFAERPEGSVSTLKIQRTQQEDSAVYLCASSLSFRQANEKLFFGSGTQLSVL.

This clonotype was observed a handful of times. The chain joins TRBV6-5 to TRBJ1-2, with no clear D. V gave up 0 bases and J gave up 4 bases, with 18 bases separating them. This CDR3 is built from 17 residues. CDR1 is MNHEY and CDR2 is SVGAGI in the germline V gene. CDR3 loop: CASSYSLGPHSFYGYTF. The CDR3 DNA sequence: TGTGCCAGCAGTTACTCGTTGGGCCCCCACAGCTTCTATGGCTACACCTTC.

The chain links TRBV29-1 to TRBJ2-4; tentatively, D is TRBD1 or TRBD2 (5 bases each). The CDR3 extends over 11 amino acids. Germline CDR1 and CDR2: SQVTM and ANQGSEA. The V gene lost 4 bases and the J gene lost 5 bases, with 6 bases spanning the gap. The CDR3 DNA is TGCAGCGTTGGAGGGGAAAACATTCAGTACTTC. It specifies CSVGGENIQYF.

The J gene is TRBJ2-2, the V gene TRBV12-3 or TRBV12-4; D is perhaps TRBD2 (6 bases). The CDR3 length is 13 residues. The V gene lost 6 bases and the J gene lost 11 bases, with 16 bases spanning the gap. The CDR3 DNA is TGTGCCAGCAGCCTCGGGACTCCCCTTGAGCTGTTTTTT. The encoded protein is CASSLGTPLELFF.

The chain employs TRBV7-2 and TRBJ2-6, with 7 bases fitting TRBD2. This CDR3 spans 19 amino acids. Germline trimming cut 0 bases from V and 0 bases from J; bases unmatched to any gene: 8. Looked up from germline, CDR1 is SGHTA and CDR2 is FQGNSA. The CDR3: CASSLAFLAVGSGANVLTF. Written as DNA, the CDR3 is TGTGCCAGCAGCTTAGCATTCCTAGCGGTTGGCTCTGGGGCCAACGTCCTGACTTTC.

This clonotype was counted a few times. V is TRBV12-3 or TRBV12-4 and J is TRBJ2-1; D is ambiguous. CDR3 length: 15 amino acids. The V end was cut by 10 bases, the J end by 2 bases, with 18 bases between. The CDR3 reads CATTYRDSTYNEQFF. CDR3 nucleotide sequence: TGTGCCACCACCTACCGTGACTCAACCTACAATGAGCAGTTCTTC.

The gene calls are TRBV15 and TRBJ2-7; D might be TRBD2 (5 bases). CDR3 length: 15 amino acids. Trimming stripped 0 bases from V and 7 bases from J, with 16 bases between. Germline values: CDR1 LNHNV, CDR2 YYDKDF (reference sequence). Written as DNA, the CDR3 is TGTGCCACCAGCAGAGATATAGGCAAGTCGGGGGAGCAGTACTTC. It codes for CATSRDIGKSGEQYF.

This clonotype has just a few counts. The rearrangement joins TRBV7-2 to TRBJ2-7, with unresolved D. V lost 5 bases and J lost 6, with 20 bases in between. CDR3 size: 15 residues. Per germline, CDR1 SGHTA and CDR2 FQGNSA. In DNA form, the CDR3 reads TGTGCCAGCAGCAATACATCCACCTTAAGGTCCGAGCAGTACTTC. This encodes CASSNTSTLRSEQYF.

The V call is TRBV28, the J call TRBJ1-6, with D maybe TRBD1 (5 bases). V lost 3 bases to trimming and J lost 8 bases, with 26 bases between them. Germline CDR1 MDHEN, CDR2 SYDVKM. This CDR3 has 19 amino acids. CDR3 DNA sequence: TGTGCCAGCAGTTTTATAGGGCTTAGGACCTCCGTAGGGGATTCACCCCTCCACTTT. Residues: CASSFIGLRTSVGDSPLHF.

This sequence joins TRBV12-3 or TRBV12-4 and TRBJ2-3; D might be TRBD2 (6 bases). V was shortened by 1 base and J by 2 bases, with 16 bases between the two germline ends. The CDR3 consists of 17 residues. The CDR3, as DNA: TGTGCCAGCAGTTTAGGCCGACGGGACTTCTCCACAGATACGCAGTATTTT. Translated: CASSLGRRDFSTDTQYF.

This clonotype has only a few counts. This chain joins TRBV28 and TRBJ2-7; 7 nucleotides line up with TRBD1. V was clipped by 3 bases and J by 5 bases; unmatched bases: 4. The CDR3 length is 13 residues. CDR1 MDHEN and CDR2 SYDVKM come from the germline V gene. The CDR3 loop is CASSLATGNEQYF. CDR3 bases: TGTGCCAGCAGTTTGGCGACAGGGAACGAGCAGTACTTC.

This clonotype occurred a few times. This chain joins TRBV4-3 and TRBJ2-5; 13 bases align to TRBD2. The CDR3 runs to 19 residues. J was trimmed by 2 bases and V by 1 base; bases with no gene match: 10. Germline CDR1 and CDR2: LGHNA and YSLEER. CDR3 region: CASSQVSPGLAGRQETQYF. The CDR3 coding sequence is TGCGCCAGCAGCCAAGTGTCCCCGGGACTAGCGGGGCGGCAAGAGACCCAGTACTTC.